The rows below give T cell receptor beta chains drawn from one sample of a study of human T cells and chemical hapten exposure. MiXCR was run by TCRdb on the RACE reads, yielding one entry per CDR3 protein. The sample has 95,000 to 150,000 distinct CDR3 sequences, approximately 15% seen once. The material sequenced was whole blood, taken in connection with sensitization to the hapten diphenylcyclopropenone (DPC). The receptors derive from a man aged 18 to 29 with alopecia areata. Some clones in this sample may be carry-over from other donors' samples. The CDR3 runs from the conserved cysteine through the conserved F or W. Fields, in order: clone size, V gene, CDR3 protein. Clone size is given for some rows only: seen once, a few or many times, or a class if the clone is expanded.

few,TRBV9,CASSVGGGDDYGYTF
few,TRBV4-3,CASSYRSSAGGSDTQYF
few,TRBV6-5,CASRRQHTEAFF
NA,TRBV3-1,CASSPFSGTANQPQHF
NA,TRBV29-1,CSVGTSTDTQYF
few,TRBV29-1,CSALSLGSTDTQYF
many,TRBV11-2,CASSFPWTGHNSPLHF
NA,TRBV2,CASRAQSLSNQPQHF
few,TRBV5-5,CASSLEAFYTEAFF
NA,TRBV7-2,CASSFEGHPRTDTQYF
few,TRBV3-1,CASSQAWDSENTEAFF
few,TRBV20-1,CSALSAGLPRRNTEAFF
NA,TRBV4-3,CASSRGGSTEAFF
few,TRBV6-5,CASRTGGSGANVLTF
NA,TRBV5-5,CASTPQGGGTEAFF
NA,TRBV7-9,CASSRQRPGRQETQYF
NA,TRBV12-3/TRBV12-4,CASSRSAGKININEQFF
few,TRBV4-3,CASSQERTGRNQPQHF
NA,TRBV29-1,CSVSTGDRNYGYTF
many,TRBV24-1,CATSAGVGTEAFF
NA,TRBV29-1,CSGDDANYGYTF
once,TRBV7-9,CASSFGGPSSNQPQHF
NA,TRBV5-6,CASSLGTSGLGDTQYF
NA,TRBV6-2/TRBV6-3,CASSPGFGSPLHF
NA,TRBV19,CASSILQGNQPQHF
few,TRBV7-2,CASSLGTRNEQFF
few,TRBV4-3,CASSQISTGELFF
many,TRBV21-1,CASSKALGTGDPDTQYF
few,TRBV2,CASRASVNEQFF
NA,TRBV4-3,CASSQAPDRAEAFF
few,TRBV29-1,CSVGVGEKLFF
few,TRBV20-1,CSARGDRNTGELFF
NA,TRBV7-2,CASSLWSDTDTQYF
many,TRBV11-2,CASSLTPNGAYEQYF
few,TRBV7-6,CASSLAGSGLSEQYF
many,TRBV20-1,CSASRDNYSPLHF
many,TRBV5-1,CASSLDRRNYGYTF
few,TRBV5-1,CASSPGVNNEKLFF
few,TRBV6-2/TRBV6-3,CATAGVSYNEQFF
NA,TRBV6-2/TRBV6-3,CASSPHSYWNTGELFF
few,TRBV20-1,CSADQSYEQYF
NA,TRBV27,CASSWTGGNTEAFF